These 7 T cell receptor beta chains were sequenced from one sample in a study of T cell responses to AZD1222 COVID-19 vaccine. TCRdb's copy holds only in-frame clones and misses some; the assay was immunoSEQ multiplex PCR. The table shows 85,000 to 95,000 clones, with around 89% occurring only once. This specimen consisted of peripheral blood, obtained 28 days after the second AZD1222 dose. The receptors stem from an adult who received the AZD1222 COVID-19 vaccine.

The gene calls are TRBV2 and TRBJ2-3; no clear D gene. V was pared by 6 bases and J by 2 bases, with 9 bases between. Germline CDR1 and CDR2: SNHLY and FYNNEI. CDR3 size: 13 residues. CDR3 in amino acids: CASRAGSTDTQYF. As DNA, the CDR3 is TGTGCCAGCAGAGCCGGGTCCACAGATACGCAGTATTTT.

With respect to this clone: Other DNA sequences within the sample encode an identical CDR3. The CDR3 protein is CASSSSGQNTEAFF. The CDR3 DNA is TGCGCCAGCAGCTCAAGCGGACAGAACACTGAAGCTTTCTTT. The chain carries TRBV5-1 and TRBJ1-1, with D possibly matching TRBD1 (5 bases). Trimming removed 3 bases from V and 1 base from J, with 10 bases in between. Germline V gene sequence: CDR1 SGHRS, CDR2 YFSETQ. The CDR3 has 14 residues. The entire variable domain, with the rest obtained from reference TRBV5-1 and TRBJ1-1, is as follows: KAGVTQTPRYLIKTRGQQVTLSCSPISGHRSVSWYQQTPGQGLQFLFEYFSETQRNKGNFPGRFSGRQFSNSRSEMNVSTLELGDSALYLCASSSSGQNTEAFFGQGTRLTVV.

This sequence joins TRBV28 and TRBJ1-3; D unclear. Germline lookup yields CDR1 MDHEN and CDR2 SYDVKM. This CDR3 comprises 13 residues. With 2 bases removed from V and 0 bases from J, the gap between germline ends came to 2 bases. The CDR3 DNA is TGTGCCAGCAGTTTAAGCTCTGGAAACACCATATATTTT. Its translation: CASSLSSGNTIYF.

The chain is built from TRBV7-3 and TRBJ2-3, with 10 bases matching TRBD2. The CDR3 contains 18 residues. Trimming removed 3 bases from V and 1 base from J; junction bases left unmatched: 10. Germline V gene data show CDR1 as SGHTA and CDR2 as FQGTGA. The CDR3 reads CASSFYSLAGERTDTQYF. CDR3 in DNA: TGTGCCAGCAGCTTCTACTCTCTAGCGGGGGAACGCACAGATACGCAGTATTTT.

This chain connects TRBV28 to TRBJ1-6; no definite D call. CDR3 size: 15 residues. V lost 3 bases and J 3 bases, leaving 9 bases between the germline ends. The germline V gene has CDR1 MDHEN and CDR2 SYDVKM. The CDR3 reads CASSFAGVYNSPLHF. As DNA, the CDR3 is TGTGCCAGCAGTTTCGCAGGAGTCTATAATTCACCCCTCCACTTT. Combining the CDR3 with reference TRBV28 and TRBJ1-6 gives the whole variable domain DVKVTQSSRYLVKRTGEKVFLECVQDMDHENMFWYRQDPGLGLRLIYFSYDVKMKEKGDIPEGYSVSREKKERFSLILESASTNQTSMYLCASSFAGVYNSPLHFGNGTRLTVT.

The chain couples TRBV6-5 to TRBJ2-1; 10 bases are shared with TRBD1. There are 15 residues in the CDR3. CDR1 and CDR2 from the germline V gene are MNHEY and SVGAGI. The J segment lost 8 bases and the V segment lost 6 bases, leaving 10 bases of the junction unmatched. The CDR3 DNA reads as TGTGCCAGCAGATACGGACAGGGGGAGCGGGATGAGCAGTTCTTC. Its protein product is CASRYGQGERDEQFF.

This clone showed up just a few times. This chain uses TRBV25-1 with TRBJ1-1; 10 bases agree with TRBD1. This CDR3 region has 14 residues. V was pared by 0 bases and J by 7 bases, with 2 bases of the junction left unmatched. CDR1 is MGHDK and CDR2 is SYGVNS in the germline V gene. DNA of the CDR3: TGTGCCAGCAGTGAATACGGGACAGGGGATGAAGCTTTCTTT. Protein sequence: CASSEYGTGDEAFF.